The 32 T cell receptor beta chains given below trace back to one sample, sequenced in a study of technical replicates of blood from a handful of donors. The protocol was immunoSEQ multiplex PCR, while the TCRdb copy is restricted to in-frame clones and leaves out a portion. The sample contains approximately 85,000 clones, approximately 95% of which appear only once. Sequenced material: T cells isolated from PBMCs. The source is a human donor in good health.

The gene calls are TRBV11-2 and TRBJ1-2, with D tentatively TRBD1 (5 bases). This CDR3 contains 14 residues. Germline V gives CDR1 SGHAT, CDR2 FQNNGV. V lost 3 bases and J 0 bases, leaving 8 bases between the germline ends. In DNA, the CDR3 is TGTGCCAGCAGCTTTATGGGGCCTAACTATGGCTACACCTTC. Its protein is CASSFMGPNYGYTF.

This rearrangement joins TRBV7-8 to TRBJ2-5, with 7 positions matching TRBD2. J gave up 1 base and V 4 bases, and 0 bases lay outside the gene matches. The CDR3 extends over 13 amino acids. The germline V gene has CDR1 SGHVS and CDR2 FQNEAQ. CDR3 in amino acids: CASSSGGQETQYF. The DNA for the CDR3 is TGTGCCAGCAGCTCGGGAGGCCAAGAGACCCAGTACTTC. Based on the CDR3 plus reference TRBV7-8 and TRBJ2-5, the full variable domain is GAGVSQSPRYKVAKRGQDVALRCDPISGHVSLFWYQQALGQGPEFLTYFQNEAQLDKSGLPSDRFFAERPEGSVSTLKIQRTQQEDSAVYLCASSSGGQETQYFGPGTRLLVL.

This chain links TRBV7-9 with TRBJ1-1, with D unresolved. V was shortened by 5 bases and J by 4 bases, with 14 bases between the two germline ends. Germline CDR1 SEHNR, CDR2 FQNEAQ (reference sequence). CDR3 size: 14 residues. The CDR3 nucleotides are TGTGCCAGCAGCCGAACCAGTGGTGGCACTGAAGCTTTCTTT. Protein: CASSRTSGGTEAFF.

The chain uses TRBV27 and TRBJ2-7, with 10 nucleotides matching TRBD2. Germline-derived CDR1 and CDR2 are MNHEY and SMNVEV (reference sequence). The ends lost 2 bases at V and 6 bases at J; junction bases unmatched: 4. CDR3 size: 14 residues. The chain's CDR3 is CASSLRVAGGEQYF. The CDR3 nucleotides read TGTGCCAGCAGTTTAAGAGTAGCGGGAGGCGAGCAGTACTTC.

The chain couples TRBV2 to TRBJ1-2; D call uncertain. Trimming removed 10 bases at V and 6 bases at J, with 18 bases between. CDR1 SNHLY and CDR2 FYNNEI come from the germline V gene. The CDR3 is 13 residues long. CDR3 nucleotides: TGTGCCACCAGCACCCGGCCGGCGGATGGCTACACCTTC. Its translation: CATSTRPADGYTF.

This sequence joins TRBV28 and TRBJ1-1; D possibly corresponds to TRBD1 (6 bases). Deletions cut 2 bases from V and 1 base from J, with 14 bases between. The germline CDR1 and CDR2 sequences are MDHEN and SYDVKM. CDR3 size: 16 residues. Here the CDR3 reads CASSLGGAVKNTEAFF. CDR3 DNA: TGTGCCAGCAGTTTAGGGGGGGCAGTGAAGAACACTGAAGCTTTCTTT.

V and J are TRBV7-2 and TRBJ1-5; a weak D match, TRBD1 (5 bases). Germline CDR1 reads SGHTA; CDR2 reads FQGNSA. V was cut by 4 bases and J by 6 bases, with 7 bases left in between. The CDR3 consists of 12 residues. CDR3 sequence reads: CASSSQGQPQHF. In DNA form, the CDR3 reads TGTGCCAGCAGCTCCCAGGGTCAGCCCCAGCATTTT.

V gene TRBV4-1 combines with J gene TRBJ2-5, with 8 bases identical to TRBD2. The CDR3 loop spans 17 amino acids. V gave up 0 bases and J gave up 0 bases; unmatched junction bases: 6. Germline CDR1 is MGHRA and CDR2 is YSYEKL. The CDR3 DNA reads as TGCGCCAGCAGCCAAGATTTGACTAGCGTCGACCAAGAGACCCAGTACTTC. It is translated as CASSQDLTSVDQETQYF.

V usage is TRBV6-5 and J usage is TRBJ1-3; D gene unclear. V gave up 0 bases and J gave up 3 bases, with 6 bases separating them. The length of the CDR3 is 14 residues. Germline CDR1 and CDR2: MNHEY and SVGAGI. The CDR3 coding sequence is TGTGCCAGCAGTTACTCGACGGGTGGAAACACCATATATTTT. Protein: CASSYSTGGNTIYF.

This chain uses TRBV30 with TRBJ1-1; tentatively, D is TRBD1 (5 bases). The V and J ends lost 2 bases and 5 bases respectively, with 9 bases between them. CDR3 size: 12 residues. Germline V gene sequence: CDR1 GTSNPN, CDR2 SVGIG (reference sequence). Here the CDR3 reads CAWSSGSTEAFF. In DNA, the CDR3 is TGTGCCTGGAGTTCAGGGTCAACTGAAGCTTTCTTT.

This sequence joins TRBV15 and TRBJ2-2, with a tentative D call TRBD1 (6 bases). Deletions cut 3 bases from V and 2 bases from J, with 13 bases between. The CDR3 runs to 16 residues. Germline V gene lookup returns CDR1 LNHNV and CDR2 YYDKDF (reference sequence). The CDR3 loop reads CATSRSRDTNTGELFF. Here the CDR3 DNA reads TGTGCCACCAGCAGGAGCCGGGACACCAACACCGGGGAGCTGTTTTTT.

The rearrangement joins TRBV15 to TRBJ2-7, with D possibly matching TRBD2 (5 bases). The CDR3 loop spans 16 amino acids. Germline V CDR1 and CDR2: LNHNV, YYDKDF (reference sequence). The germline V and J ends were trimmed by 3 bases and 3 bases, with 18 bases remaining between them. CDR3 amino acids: CATSSDNSYAGYEQYF. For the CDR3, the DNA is TGTGCCACCAGCAGTGACAACTCCTACGCGGGCTACGAGCAGTACTTC.

In DNA form, the CDR3 reads TGTGCCAGCAGCCCGACAGGGAATGAAAAACTGTTTTTT. Amino acids: CASSPTGNEKLFF. J is TRBJ1-4 and V is TRBV7-9; 7 nucleotides align to TRBD1. Germline V gives CDR1 SEHNR, CDR2 FQNEAQ (reference sequence). This CDR3 has 13 amino acids. V shed 5 bases and J 5 bases; nucleotides not matched to a gene: 2.

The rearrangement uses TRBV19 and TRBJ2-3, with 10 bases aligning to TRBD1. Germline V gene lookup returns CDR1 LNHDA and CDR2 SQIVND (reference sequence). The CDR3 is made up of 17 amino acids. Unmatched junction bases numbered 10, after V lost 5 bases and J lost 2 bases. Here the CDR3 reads CASSPWDRGNPTDTQYF. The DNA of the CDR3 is TGTGCCAGTAGTCCCTGGGACAGGGGAAATCCCACAGATACGCAGTATTTT.

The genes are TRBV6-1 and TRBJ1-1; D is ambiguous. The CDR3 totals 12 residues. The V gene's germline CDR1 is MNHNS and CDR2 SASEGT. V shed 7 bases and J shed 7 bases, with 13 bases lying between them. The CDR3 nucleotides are TGTGCCAGCACCCTATCGGGAAATGAAGCTTTCTTT. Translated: CASTLSGNEAFF.

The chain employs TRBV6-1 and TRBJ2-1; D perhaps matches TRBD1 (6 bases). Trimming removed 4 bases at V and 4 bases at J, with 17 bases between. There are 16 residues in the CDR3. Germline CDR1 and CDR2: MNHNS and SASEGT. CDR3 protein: CASSVTTGLQYNEQFF. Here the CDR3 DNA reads TGTGCCAGCAGTGTCACCACAGGGCTCCAATACAATGAGCAGTTCTTC.

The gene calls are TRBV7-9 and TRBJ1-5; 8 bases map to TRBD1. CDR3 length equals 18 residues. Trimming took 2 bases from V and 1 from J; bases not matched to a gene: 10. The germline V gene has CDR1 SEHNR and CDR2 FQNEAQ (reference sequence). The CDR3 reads CASSLKDRDKGSNQPQHF. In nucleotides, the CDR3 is TGTGCCAGCAGCTTAAAGGACAGGGATAAGGGAAGCAATCAGCCCCAGCATTTT.

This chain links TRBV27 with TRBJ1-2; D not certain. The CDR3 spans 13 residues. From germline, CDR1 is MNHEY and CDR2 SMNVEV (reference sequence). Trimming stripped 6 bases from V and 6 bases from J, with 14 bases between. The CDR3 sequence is CASSVGLRDGYTF. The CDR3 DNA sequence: TGTGCCAGCAGCGTTGGTCTTCGGGATGGCTACACCTTC.

The CDR3 loop reads CASSQVVLKYTEAFF. CDR3 nucleotides: TGCGCCAGCAGCCAAGTAGTCCTCAAATACACTGAAGCTTTCTTT. The rearrangement uses TRBV4-1 and TRBJ1-1; the D is unclear. The CDR3 is 15 amino acids. Germline CDR1 and CDR2: MGHRA and YSYEKL. V shed 1 base and J shed 3 bases, with 12 bases lying between them.

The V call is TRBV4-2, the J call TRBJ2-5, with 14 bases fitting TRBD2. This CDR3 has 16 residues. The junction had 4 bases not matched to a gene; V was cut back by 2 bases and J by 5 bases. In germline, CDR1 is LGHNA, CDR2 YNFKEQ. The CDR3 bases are TGTGCCAGCAGCCAAAGACTAGCGGGGGGGCCGGAGACCCAGTACTTC. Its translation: CASSQRLAGGPETQYF.

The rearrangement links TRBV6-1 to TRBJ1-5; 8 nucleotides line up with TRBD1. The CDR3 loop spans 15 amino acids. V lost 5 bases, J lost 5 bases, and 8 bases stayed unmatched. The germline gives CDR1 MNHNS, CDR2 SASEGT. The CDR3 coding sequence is TGTGCCAGCAGTTCCCGACAGGGGAGAGATCAGCCCCAGCATTTT. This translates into CASSSRQGRDQPQHF.

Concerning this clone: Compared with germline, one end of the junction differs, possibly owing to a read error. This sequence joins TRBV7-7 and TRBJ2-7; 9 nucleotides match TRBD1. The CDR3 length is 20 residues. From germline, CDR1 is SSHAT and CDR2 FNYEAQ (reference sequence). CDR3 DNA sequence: TGTGCTAGCAGCAAGAACCCAGAGGGGACAGGGTTCAATAGCGCCTACGAGCAGTACTTC. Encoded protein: CASSKNPEGTGFNSAYEQYF. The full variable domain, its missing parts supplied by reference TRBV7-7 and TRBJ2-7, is GAGVSQSPRYKVTKRGQDVTLRCDPISSHATLYWYQQALGQGPEFLTYFNYEAQPDKSGLPSDRFSAERPEGSISTLTIQRTEQRDSAMYRCASSKNPEGTGFNSAYEQYFGPGTRLTVT.

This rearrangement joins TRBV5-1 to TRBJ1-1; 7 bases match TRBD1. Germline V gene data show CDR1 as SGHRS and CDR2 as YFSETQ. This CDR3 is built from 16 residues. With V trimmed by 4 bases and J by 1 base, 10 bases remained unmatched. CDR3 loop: CASSIQTGTANTEAFF. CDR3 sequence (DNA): TGCGCCAGCAGCATACAGACAGGGACCGCGAACACTGAAGCTTTCTTT. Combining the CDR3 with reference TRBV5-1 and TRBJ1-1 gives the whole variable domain KAGVTQTPRYLIKTRGQQVTLSCSPISGHRSVSWYQQTPGQGLQFLFEYFSETQRNKGNFPGRFSGRQFSNSRSEMNVSTLELGDSALYLCASSIQTGTANTEAFFGQGTRLTVV.

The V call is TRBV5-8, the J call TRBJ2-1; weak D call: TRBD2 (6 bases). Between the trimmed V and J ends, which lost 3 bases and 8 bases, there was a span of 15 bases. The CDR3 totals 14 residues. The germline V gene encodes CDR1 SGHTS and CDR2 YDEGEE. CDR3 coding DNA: TGTGCCAGCAGCTGGGGACTTGGCGGGGATGAGCAGTTCTTC. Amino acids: CASSWGLGGDEQFF.

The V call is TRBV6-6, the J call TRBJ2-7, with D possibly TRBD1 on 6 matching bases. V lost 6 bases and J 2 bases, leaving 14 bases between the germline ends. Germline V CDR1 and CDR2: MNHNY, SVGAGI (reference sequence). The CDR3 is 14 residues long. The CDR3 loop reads CASRKGQQTYEQYF. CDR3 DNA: TGTGCCAGCAGAAAAGGACAGCAAACCTACGAGCAGTACTTC.

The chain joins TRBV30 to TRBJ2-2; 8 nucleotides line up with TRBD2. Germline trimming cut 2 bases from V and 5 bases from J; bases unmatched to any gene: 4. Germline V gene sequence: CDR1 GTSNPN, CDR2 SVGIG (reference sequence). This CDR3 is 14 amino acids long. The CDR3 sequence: CAWSSGLATGELFF. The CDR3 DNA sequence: TGTGCCTGGAGTAGTGGACTAGCTACCGGGGAGCTGTTTTTT.

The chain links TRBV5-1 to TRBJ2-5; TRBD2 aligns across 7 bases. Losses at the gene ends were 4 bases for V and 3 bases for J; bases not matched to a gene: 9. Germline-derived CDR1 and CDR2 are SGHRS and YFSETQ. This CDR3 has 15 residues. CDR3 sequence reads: CASSLISGRKETQYF. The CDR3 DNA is TGCGCCAGCAGCCTGATTAGCGGGCGGAAAGAGACCCAGTACTTC.

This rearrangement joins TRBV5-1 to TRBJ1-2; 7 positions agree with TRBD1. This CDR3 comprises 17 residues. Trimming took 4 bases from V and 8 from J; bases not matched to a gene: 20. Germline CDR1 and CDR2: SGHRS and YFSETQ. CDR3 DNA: TGCGCCAGCAGCCCAGGTCAAGGGGGCCACGGGGCAGAGGGCTACACCTTC. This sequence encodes CASSPGQGGHGAEGYTF.

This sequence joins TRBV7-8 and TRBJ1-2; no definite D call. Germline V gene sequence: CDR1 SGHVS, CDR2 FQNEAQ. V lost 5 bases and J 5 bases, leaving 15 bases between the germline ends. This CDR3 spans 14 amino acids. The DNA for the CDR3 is TGTGCCAGCAGCCCACTGACCCGGGATTATGGCTACACCTTC. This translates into CASSPLTRDYGYTF.

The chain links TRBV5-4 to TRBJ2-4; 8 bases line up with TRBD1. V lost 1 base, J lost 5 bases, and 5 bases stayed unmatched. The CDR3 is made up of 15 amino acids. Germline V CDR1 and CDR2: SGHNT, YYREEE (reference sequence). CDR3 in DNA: TGTGCCAGCAGCTTGAAGCAGGGGGCGCAAAACATTCAGTACTTC. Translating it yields CASSLKQGAQNIQYF. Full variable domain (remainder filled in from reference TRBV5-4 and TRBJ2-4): ETGVTQSPTHLIKTRGQQVTLRCSSQSGHNTVSWYQQALGQGPQFIFQYYREEENGRGNFPPRFSGLQFPNYSSELNVNALELDDSALYLCASSLKQGAQNIQYFGAGTRLSVL.

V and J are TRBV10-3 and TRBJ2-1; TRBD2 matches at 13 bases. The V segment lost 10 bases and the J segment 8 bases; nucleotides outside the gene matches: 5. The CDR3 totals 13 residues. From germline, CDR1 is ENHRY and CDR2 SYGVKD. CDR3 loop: CATTSGGVYEQFF. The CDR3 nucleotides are TGTGCCACCACTAGCGGGGGGGTGTATGAGCAGTTCTTC.

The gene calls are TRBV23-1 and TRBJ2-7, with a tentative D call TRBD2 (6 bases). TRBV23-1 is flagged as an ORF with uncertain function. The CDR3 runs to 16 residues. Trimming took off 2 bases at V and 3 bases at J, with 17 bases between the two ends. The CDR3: CASSQTSAGKHYEQYF. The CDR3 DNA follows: TGCGCCAGCAGTCAAACGTCCGCGGGGAAACACTACGAGCAGTACTTC.